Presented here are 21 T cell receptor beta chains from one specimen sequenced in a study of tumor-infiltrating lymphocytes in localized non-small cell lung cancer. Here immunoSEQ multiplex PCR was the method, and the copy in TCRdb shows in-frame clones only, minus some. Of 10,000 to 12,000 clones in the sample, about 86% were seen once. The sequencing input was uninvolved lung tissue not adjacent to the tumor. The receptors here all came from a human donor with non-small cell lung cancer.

CDR3 bases: TGTGCCAGCAGCCTAGAGGCAGGCTTTAACTATGGCTACACCTTC. Protein sequence: CASSLEAGFNYGYTF. The genes are TRBV7-9 and TRBJ1-2; no definite D call. Germline CDR1 is SEHNR and CDR2 is FQNEAQ (reference sequence). The CDR3 covers 15 residues. Trimming removed 5 bases at V and 1 base at J, with 14 bases between.

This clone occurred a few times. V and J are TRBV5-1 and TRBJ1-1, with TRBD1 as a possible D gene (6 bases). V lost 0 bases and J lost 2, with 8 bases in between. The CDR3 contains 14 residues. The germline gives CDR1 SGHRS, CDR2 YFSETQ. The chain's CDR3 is CASSLGDTNTEAFF. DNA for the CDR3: TGCGCCAGCAGCTTGGGGGACACAAACACTGAAGCTTTCTTT.

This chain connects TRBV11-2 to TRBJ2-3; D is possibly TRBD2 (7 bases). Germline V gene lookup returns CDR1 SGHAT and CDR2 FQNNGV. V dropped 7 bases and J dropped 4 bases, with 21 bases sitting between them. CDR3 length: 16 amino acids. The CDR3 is CASKPPGTGGADTQYF. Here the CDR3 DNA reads TGTGCCAGCAAACCCCCCGGAACGGGGGGCGCAGATACGCAGTATTTT.

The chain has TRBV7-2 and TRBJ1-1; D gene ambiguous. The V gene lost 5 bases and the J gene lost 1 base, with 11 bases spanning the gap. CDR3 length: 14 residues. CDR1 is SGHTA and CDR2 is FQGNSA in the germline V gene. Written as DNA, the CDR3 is TGTGCCAGCAGCCTGAGGCCGACGAACACTGAAGCTTTCTTT. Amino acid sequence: CASSLRPTNTEAFF.

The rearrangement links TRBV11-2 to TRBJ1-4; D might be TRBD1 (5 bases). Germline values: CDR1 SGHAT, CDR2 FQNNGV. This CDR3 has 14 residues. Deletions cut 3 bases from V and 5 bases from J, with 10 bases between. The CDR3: CASSFTAGNEKLFF. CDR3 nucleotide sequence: TGTGCCAGCAGCTTTACGGCAGGGAATGAAAAACTGTTTTTT.

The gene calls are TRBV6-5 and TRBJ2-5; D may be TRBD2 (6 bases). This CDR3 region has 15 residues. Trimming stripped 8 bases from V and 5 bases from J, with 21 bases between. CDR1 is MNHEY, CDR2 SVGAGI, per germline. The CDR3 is CASRGAVGRGETQYF. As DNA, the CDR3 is TGTGCCAGCCGAGGGGCGGTGGGACGGGGGGAGACCCAGTACTTC.

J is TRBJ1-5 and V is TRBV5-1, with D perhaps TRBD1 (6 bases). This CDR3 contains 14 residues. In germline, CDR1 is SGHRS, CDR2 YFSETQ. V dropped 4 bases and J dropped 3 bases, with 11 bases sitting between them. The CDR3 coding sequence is TGCGCCAGCAGCCCGGACAGCTCCAATCAGCCCCAGCATTTT. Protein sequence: CASSPDSSNQPQHF.

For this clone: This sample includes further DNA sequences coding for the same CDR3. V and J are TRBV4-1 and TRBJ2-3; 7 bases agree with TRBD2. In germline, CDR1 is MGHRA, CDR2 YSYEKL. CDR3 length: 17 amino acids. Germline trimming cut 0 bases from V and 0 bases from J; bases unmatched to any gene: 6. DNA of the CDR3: TGCGCCAGCAGCCAAGAGGGGCTAGCGGTTAGCACAGATACGCAGTATTTT. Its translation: CASSQEGLAVSTDTQYF.

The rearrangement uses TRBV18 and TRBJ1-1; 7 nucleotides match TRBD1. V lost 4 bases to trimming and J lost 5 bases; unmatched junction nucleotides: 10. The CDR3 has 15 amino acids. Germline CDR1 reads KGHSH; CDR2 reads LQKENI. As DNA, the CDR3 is TGTGCCAGCTCACAATCATGGGACAGTAAAACTGAAGCTTTCTTT. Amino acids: CASSQSWDSKTEAFF.

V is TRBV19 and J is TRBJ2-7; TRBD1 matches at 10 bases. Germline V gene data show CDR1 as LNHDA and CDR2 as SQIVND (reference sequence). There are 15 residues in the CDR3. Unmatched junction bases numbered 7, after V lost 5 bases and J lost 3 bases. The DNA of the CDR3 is TGTGCCAGTAGTTGGCGGACAGGGGGGTTCTACGAGCAGTACTTC. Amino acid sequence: CASSWRTGGFYEQYF.

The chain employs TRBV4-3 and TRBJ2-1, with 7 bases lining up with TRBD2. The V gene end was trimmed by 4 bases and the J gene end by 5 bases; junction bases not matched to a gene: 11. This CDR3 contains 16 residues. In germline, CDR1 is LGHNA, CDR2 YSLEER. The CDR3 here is CASSLGRRSGNNEQFF. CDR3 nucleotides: TGCGCCAGCAGCCTCGGGAGGCGCAGCGGCAACAATGAGCAGTTCTTC.

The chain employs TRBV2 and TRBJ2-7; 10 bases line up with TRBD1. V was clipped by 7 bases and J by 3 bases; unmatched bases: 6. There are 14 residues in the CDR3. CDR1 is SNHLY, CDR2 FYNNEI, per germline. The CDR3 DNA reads TGTGCCAGCATGAGGGGACAGGGGATCTACGAGCAGTACTTC. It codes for CASMRGQGIYEQYF.

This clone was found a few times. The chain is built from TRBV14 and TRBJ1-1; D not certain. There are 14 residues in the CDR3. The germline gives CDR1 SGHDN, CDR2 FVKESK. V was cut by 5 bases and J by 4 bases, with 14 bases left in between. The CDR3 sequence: CASSLRAATTEAFF. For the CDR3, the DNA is TGTGCCAGCAGCTTAAGGGCTGCCACCACTGAAGCTTTCTTT.

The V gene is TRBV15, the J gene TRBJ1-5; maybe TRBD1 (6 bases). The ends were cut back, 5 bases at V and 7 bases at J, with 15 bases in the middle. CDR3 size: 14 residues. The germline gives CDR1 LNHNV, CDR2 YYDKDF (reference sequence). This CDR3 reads CATSGRQDFQPQHF. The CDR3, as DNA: TGTGCCACCAGCGGTAGACAGGATTTCCAGCCCCAGCATTTT. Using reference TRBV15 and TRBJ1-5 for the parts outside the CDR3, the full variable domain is DAMVIQNPRYQVTQFGKPVTLSCSQTLNHNVMYWYQQKSSQAPKLLFHYYDKDFNNEADTPDNFQSRRPNTSFCFLDIRSPGLGDTAMYLCATSGRQDFQPQHFGDGTRLSIL.

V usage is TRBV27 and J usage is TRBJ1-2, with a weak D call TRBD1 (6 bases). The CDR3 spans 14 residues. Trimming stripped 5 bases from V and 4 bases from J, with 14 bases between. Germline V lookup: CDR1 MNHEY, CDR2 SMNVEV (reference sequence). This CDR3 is CASSGQGKGYGYTF. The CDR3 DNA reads TGTGCCAGCAGTGGGCAGGGGAAAGGCTATGGCTACACCTTC.

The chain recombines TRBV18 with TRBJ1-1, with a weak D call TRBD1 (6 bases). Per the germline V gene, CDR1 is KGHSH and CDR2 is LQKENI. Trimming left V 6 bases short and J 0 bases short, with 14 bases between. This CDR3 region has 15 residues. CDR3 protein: CASSPRDTLNTEAFF. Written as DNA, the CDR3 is TGTGCCAGCTCCCCCAGGGACACCCTGAACACTGAAGCTTTCTTT.

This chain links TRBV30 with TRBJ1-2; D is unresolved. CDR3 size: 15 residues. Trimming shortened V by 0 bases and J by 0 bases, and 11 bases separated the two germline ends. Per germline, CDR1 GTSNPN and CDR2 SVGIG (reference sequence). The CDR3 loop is CAWSVLLTANYGYTF. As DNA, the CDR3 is TGTGCCTGGAGTGTTTTGTTGACCGCTAACTATGGCTACACCTTC.

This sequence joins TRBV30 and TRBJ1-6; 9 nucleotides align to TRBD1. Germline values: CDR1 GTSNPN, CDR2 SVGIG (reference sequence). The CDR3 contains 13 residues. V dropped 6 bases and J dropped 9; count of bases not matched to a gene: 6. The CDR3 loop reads CACKGTGPSPLHF. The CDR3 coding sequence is TGTGCCTGCAAAGGGACAGGGCCTTCACCCCTCCACTTT.

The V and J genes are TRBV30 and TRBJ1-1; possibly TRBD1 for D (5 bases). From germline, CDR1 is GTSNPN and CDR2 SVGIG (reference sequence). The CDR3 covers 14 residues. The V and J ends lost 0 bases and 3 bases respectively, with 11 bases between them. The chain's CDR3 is CAWSVSGVHTEAFF. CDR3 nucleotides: TGTGCCTGGAGTGTATCGGGGGTTCACACTGAAGCTTTCTTT.

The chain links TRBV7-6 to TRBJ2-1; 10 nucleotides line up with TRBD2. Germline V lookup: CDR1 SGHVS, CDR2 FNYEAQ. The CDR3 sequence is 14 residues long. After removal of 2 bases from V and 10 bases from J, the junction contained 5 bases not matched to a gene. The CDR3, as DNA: TGTGCCAGCAGCTTAATAGCGGGGGGTCGCGAGCAGTTCTTC. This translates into CASSLIAGGREQFF.

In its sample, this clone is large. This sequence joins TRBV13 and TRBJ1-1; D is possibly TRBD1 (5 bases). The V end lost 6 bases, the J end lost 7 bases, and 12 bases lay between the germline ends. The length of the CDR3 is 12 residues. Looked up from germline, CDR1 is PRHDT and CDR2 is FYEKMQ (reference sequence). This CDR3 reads CASRSQGLEAFF. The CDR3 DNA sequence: TGTGCCAGCAGGAGCCAGGGACTTGAAGCTTTCTTT.